This TCR beta chain came from a study of blood T cell repertoires in COVID-19. This CDR3 comprises 17 residues. The V gene lost 0 bases and the J gene lost 3 bases, with 16 bases spanning the gap. In germline, CDR1 is SGHTA, CDR2 FQGTGA. Profiled with immunoSEQ multiplex PCR; TCRdb holds only in-frame clones, not every one. The profile shows some 210,000 clones, about 91% of them singletons. The chain combines TRBV7-3 with TRBJ2-3; possible D gene TRBD1, 6 bases. The sample consisted of peripheral blood. The receptor was derived from a woman in her forties with acute or convalescent COVID-19. The CDR3 DNA is TGTGCCAGCAGCTTAACGGGTATACAGGGTACGACAGATACGCAGTATTTT. Its protein is CASSLTGIQGTTDTQYF.